This is a list of T cell receptor beta chains from one sample in a study of shared clonotypes between healthy human individuals. Assay used: immunoSEQ multiplex PCR; TCRdb lists only in-frame clones, some missing. Counted here are approximately 1.4 million clones, 95% to 99% occurring once; the ten biggest clones make up around 0.45%. Source material: naive CD4+ T cells sorted from blood. Source of these receptors: a man younger than 40 in good health. The CDR3 runs from the conserved cysteine through the conserved F or W. D genes are given only for firm matches. Clone size, where shown, is once, few, many, or a class for clones that have expanded.

cdr3_length	v_call	j_call	d_call	clone_size	cdr3_aa	cdr3_nt
16	TRBV7-8	TRBJ2-7	TRBD2	-	CASSVTSGRAAYEQYF	TGTGCCAGCAGCGTAACTAGCGGGAGGGCCGCCTACGAGCAGTACTTC
15	TRBV30	TRBJ2-7	-	once	CAWRKRGGLSYEQYF	TGTGCCTGGAGAAAAAGAGGGGGTCTCTCCTACGAGCAGTACTTC
11	TRBV7-9	TRBJ2-5	-	-	CASSFDWSQYF	TGTGCCAGCAGCTTCGACTGGTCCCAGTACTTC
17	TRBV7-4	TRBJ2-7	TRBD2	-	CASSPERLAGVTYEQYF	TGTGCCAGCAGCCCCGAAAGGCTAGCGGGAGTTACGTACGAGCAGTACTTC
11	TRBV11-2	TRBJ2-7	-	-	CASSSRYEQYF	TGTGCCAGCAGCTCTAGATACGAGCAGTACTTC
14	TRBV18	TRBJ2-5	TRBD2	-	CASSRAGVGETQYF	TGTGCCAGCTCCCGCGCGGGAGTGGGAGAGACCCAGTACTTC
13	TRBV6-4	TRBJ1-5	-	-	CASSEQGGQPQHF	TGTGCCAGCAGTGAACAGGGTGGTCAGCCCCAGCATTTT
14	TRBV6-1	TRBJ2-1	-	-	CASSEIDGYNEQFF	TGTGCCAGCAGTGAAATTGACGGCTACAATGAGCAGTTCTTC
15	TRBV2	TRBJ1-2	TRBD1	-	CASRTGPTPGYGYTF	TGTGCCAGCAGGACAGGGCCCACACCCGGGTATGGCTACACCTTC
15	TRBV18	TRBJ2-2	TRBD2	once	CASSLAGSYTGELFF	TGTGCCAGCTCCCTAGCGGGCTCCTACACCGGGGAGCTGTTTTTT
13	TRBV7-8	TRBJ2-5	-	once	CASSSGFRETQYF	TGTGCCAGCAGTTCAGGGTTTCGGGAGACCCAGTACTTC
15	TRBV5-4	TRBJ2-7	TRBD2	-	CASSLSGSITYEQYF	TGTGCCAGCAGCCTTAGCGGGAGTATCACTTACGAGCAGTACTTC
13	TRBV9	TRBJ1-2	-	once	CASSVEGSGGYTF	TGTGCCAGCAGCGTAGAAGGGAGCGGTGGCTACACCTTC
15	TRBV9	TRBJ2-1	-	-	CASSVGGYGPNEQFF	TGTGCCAGCAGCGTAGGGGGGTATGGACCGAATGAGCAGTTCTTC
14	TRBV7-7	TRBJ2-7	-	-	CASSFKQVRYEQYF	TGTGCTAGCAGCTTCAAGCAGGTACGCTACGAGCAGTACTTC
13	TRBV6-1	TRBJ1-2	-	-	CASSNHLLEGYTF	TGTGCCAGCAGTAATCACCTGCTGGAGGGCTACACCTTC
15	TRBV9	TRBJ2-5	-	-	CASSVGIGRLETQYF	TGTGCCAGCAGCGTAGGAATCGGGAGACTAGAGACCCAGTACTTC
12	TRBV28	TRBJ2-7	TRBD1	-	CASSLTGDEQYF	TGTGCCAGCAGTTTGACAGGGGACGAGCAGTACTTC
13	TRBV19	TRBJ1-1	-	once	CASSAAGDTEAFF	TGTGCCAGTAGTGCGGCGGGGGACACTGAAGCTTTCTTT
13	TRBV9	TRBJ2-2	-	-	CASSVATTGELFF	TGTGCCAGCAGCGTAGCAACGACCGGGGAGCTGTTTTTT
15	TRBV7-9	TRBJ1-4	-	-	CASSSGRTTNEKLFF	TGTGCCAGCAGTTCCGGACGGACAACTAATGAAAAACTGTTTTTT
14	TRBV5-4	TRBJ2-7	TRBD2	-	CASSYLAGVREQYF	TGTGCCAGCAGCTACCTAGCGGGGGTCAGGGAGCAGTACTTC
13	TRBV4-3	TRBJ2-3	-	once	CASSQAGSDTQYF	TGCGCCAGCAGCCAAGCGGGCTCCGATACGCAGTATTTT
17	TRBV11-2	TRBJ2-2	-	-	CASSTTFGQENTGELFF	TGTGCCAGCAGCACCACCTTCGGGCAGGAAAACACCGGGGAGCTGTTTTTT
15	TRBV7-8	TRBJ1-1	TRBD1	-	CASSRDRGLYTEAFF	TGTGCCAGCAGCCGGGACAGGGGGTTGTACACTGAAGCTTTCTTT
16	TRBV2	TRBJ1-4	-	-	CASSAETPATNEKLFF	TGTGCCAGCAGTGCGGAGACACCTGCAACTAATGAAAAACTGTTTTTT
14	TRBV19	TRBJ1-1	-	-	CASSIVAQLSEAFF	TGTGCCAGTAGTATAGTGGCTCAGCTTTCTGAAGCTTTCTTT
15	TRBV10-3	TRBJ2-1	TRBD1	-	CAISEGGRGPHEQFF	TGTGCCATCAGTGAGGGTGGCAGGGGGCCCCATGAGCAGTTCTTC
11	TRBV7-2	TRBJ2-7	-	few	CASSPAYEQYF	TGTGCCAGCAGCCCCGCCTACGAGCAGTACTTC
16	TRBV5-1	TRBJ2-7	TRBD2	-	CASSTGLAGGYYEQYF	TGCGCCAGCAGCACGGGACTAGCGGGAGGTTACTACGAGCAGTACTTC
15	TRBV27	TRBJ2-7	-	-	CASSLKKLGNYEQYF	TGTGCCAGCAGTTTAAAGAAATTGGGAAACTACGAGCAGTACTTC
16	TRBV6-4	TRBJ2-4	TRBD2	-	CASSRLAGRAKNIQYF	TGTGCCAGCAGTCGCCTAGCGGGACGAGCCAAAAACATTCAGTACTTC
16	TRBV5-1	TRBJ2-1	-	-	CASSLATGRRSNEQFF	TGCGCCAGCAGCTTGGCTACAGGTCGTCGGAGCAATGAGCAGTTCTTC
15	TRBV18	TRBJ1-4	-	-	CASSPETITGEKLFF	TGTGCCAGCTCCCCAGAGACGATTACAGGTGAAAAACTGTTTTTT
14	TRBV7-9	TRBJ2-3	-	once	CASSLAKPLDTQYF	TGTGCCAGCAGCTTAGCCAAGCCCCTTGATACGCAGTATTTT
17	TRBV2	TRBJ2-2	-	-	CATSGQGRSSNTGELFF	TGTGCCACATCAGGGCAGGGTCGATCGTCGAACACCGGGGAGCTGTTTTTT
13	TRBV5-1	TRBJ2-7	-	-	CASSFGSNEGQYF	TGCGCCAGCAGCTTCGGCTCTAACGAAGGGCAGTACTTC
15	TRBV5-6	TRBJ2-7	TRBD1	-	CASSSLRQGITEQYF	TGTGCCAGCAGCTCACTAAGACAGGGCATCACTGAGCAGTACTTC
11	TRBV14	TRBJ2-2	-	-	CASSLHGELFF	TGTGCCAGCAGCCTTCACGGGGAGCTGTTTTTT
14	TRBV9	TRBJ1-1	-	-	CASSVAGRATEAFF	TGTGCCAGCAGCGTCGCCGGGAGGGCCACTGAAGCTTTCTTT
17	TRBV19	TRBJ2-1	-	-	CASSIDPDPALYNEQFF	TGTGCCAGTAGTATAGATCCCGACCCCGCCCTTTACAATGAGCAGTTCTTC
15	TRBV29-1	TRBJ2-4	TRBD1	-	CSVASTGSTKNIQYF	TGCAGCGTTGCGTCGACAGGGTCGACCAAAAACATTCAGTACTTC
15	TRBV6-5	TRBJ1-2	-	-	CASSRYRTGGYGYTF	TGTGCCAGCAGTCGATACAGGACCGGGGGGTATGGCTACACCTTC
15	TRBV5-1	TRBJ2-5	TRBD1	-	CASSLVRGPGETQYF	TGCGCCAGCAGCTTGGTCAGGGGGCCCGGGGAGACCCAGTACTTC
14	TRBV4-1	TRBJ2-5	-	once	CASSRGTQQETQYF	TGCGCCAGCAGCCGCGGGACACAACAAGAGACCCAGTACTTC
14	TRBV5-4	TRBJ2-7	TRBD2	-	CASSPERERDEQYF	TGTGCCAGCAGCCCCGAGCGGGAGAGGGACGAGCAGTACTTC
14	TRBV5-5	TRBJ2-3	TRBD1	-	CASSPDRVTDTQYF	TGTGCCAGCAGCCCGGACAGGGTGACAGATACGCAGTATTTT
14	TRBV5-1	TRBJ1-4	TRBD1	-	CASSLGQGGEKLFF	TGCGCCAGCAGCTTGGGACAGGGTGGCGAAAAACTGTTTTTT
15	TRBV7-9	TRBJ1-4	TRBD1	-	CASSHNRGSNEKLFF	TGTGCCAGCAGCCACAACAGGGGATCTAATGAAAAACTGTTTTTT
11	TRBV29-1	TRBJ1-4	-	-	CSVGQGEKLFF	TGCAGCGTAGGGCAAGGGGAAAAACTGTTTTTT